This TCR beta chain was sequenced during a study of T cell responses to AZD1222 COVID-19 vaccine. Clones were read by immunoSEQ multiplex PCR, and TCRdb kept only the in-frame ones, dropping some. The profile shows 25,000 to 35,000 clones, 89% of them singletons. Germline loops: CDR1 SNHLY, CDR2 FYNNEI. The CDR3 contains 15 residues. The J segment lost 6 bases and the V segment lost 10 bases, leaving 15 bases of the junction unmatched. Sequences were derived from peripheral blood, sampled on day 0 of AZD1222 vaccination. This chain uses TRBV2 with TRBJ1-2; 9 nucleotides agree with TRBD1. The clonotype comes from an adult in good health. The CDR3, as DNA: TGTGCCATAGGGACAGTAACAGGGGGCTACGATGGCTACACCTTC. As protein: CAIGTVTGGYDGYTF.